These 17 T cell receptor beta chains were sequenced from one sample in a study of CD8 T cells in ankylosing spondylitis. TCRdb analysed the 5' RACE reads with MiXCR anew, one entry per CDR3 protein. This table holds tens of thousands of distinct CDR3 sequences, about 2.6% found once. The material sequenced was blood, either unsorted or a sorted T cell fraction (not recorded which). These receptors were taken from a female donor with ankylosing spondylitis or in good health (not recorded which).

In its sample, this clonotype was seen many times. The gene calls are TRBV9 and TRBJ2-5; tentatively, D is TRBD1 (5 bases). Germline V gene lookup returns CDR1 SGDLS and CDR2 YYNGEE. This CDR3 contains 15 residues. Trimming removed 4 bases from V and 2 bases from J, with 15 bases in between. The CDR3 bases are TGTGCCAGCAGCCCCAGGGCGGCTAAACAAGAGACCCAGTACTTC. This sequence encodes CASSPRAAKQETQYF.

This clonotype was detected ten times or more. J is TRBJ2-1 and V is TRBV9, with 7 bases lining up with TRBD1. The CDR3 covers 15 residues. Looked up from germline, CDR1 is SGDLS and CDR2 is YYNGEE. With 3 bases clipped from V and 4 bases from J, the junction kept 7 bases outside the gene matches. CDR3 nucleotide sequence: TGTGCCAGCAGCGCGTCCCCGGGACAGTACAATGAGCAGTTCTTC. Translated, it gives CASSASPGQYNEQFF.

There are many counts of this clonotype. This chain links TRBV9 with TRBJ2-1; 8 nucleotides align to TRBD2. Germline V gene sequence: CDR1 SGDLS, CDR2 YYNGEE. The length of the CDR3 is 15 residues. Trimming cost V 5 bases and J 6 bases; bases outside gene matches: 10. CDR3 DNA: TGTGCCAGCAGTTGGTCGGGAGGGCTCTCCAATGAGCAGTTCTTC. Translating gives CASSWSGGLSNEQFF.

This clonotype showed up many times. The V and J genes are TRBV9 and TRBJ2-3, with a tentative D call TRBD2 (7 bases). Per germline, CDR1 SGDLS and CDR2 YYNGEE. CDR3 size: 17 residues. Trimming removed 0 bases from V and 4 bases from J, with 18 bases in between. CDR3 coding DNA: TGTGCCAGCAGCGTAGCTCCGGGCGGGGGCCCGGCAGATACGCAGTATTTT. As protein: CASSVAPGGGPADTQYF.

This clonotype was detected many times. The chain joins TRBV9 to TRBJ2-5; tentative D call: TRBD2 (6 bases). Germline CDR1 and CDR2: SGDLS and YYNGEE. Trimming cost V 0 bases and J 7 bases, with 28 bases left between them. The CDR3 runs to 19 residues. Written as DNA, the CDR3 is TGTGCCAGCAGCGTAGATCCAGGGCTAGCGACCGCGGATTTTGGGACCCAGTACTTC. Translation: CASSVDPGLATADFGTQYF.

This clonotype appeared many times. V and J are TRBV21-1 and TRBJ2-1; the D segment call TRBD2 is taken from the table without a DNA check. TRBV21-1 is reported as a pseudogene. The length of the CDR3 is 14 residues. CDR3 sequence: CASRPMGLSTQQFF. In DNA, the CDR3 is TGTGCCAGCAGACCCATGGGACTATCCACCCAACAGTTCTTC.

Ten or more counts support this clonotype. The chain has TRBV9 and TRBJ2-3; perhaps TRBD2 as D (6 bases). With 4 bases removed from V and 4 bases from J, the gap between germline ends came to 16 bases. Germline values: CDR1 SGDLS, CDR2 YYNGEE. This CDR3 is built from 15 residues. The CDR3 bases are TGTGCCAGCAGCCCCCGGGACTTCTACTCAGATACGCAGTATTTT. It encodes CASSPRDFYSDTQYF.

This clonotype appeared many times. This chain joins TRBV9 and TRBJ2-3; possibly TRBD2 for D (9 bases). The CDR3 contains 22 residues. The germline V gene has CDR1 SGDLS and CDR2 YYNGEE. Trimming pared 1 base from V and 2 bases from J, leaving 32 bases between. CDR3 sequence: CASSVTAGQGKTSGRHTDTQYF. CDR3 in DNA: TGTGCCAGCAGCGTAACGGCCGGACAGGGAAAAACAAGCGGGAGGCACACAGATACGCAGTATTTT.

This clonotype was recorded at least ten times. The chain recombines TRBV9 with TRBJ2-5, with D possibly TRBD2 on 5 matching bases. The CDR3 totals 17 residues. Germline V gene lookup returns CDR1 SGDLS and CDR2 YYNGEE. The V end lost 4 bases, the J end lost 3 bases, and 22 bases lay between the germline ends. CDR3 sequence (DNA): TGTGCCAGCAGCCCCCGGGCAGGCCTCTCGGGAAAAGAGACCCAGTACTTC. It specifies CASSPRAGLSGKETQYF.

This clonotype was seen repeatedly, ten times or more. The chain recombines TRBV9 with TRBJ2-3; D is uncertain. Germline assignment: CDR1 SGDLS and CDR2 YYNGEE. The CDR3 spans 14 residues. Trimming cost V 6 bases and J 0 bases, with 11 bases left between them. In DNA, the CDR3 is TGTGCCAGCACCGGAATGGAAAGCACAGATACGCAGTATTTT. This gives the protein CASTGMESTDTQYF. Combining the CDR3 with reference TRBV9 and TRBJ2-3 gives the whole variable domain DSGVTQTPKHLITATGQRVTLRCSPRSGDLSVYWYQQSLDQGLQFLIQYYNGEERAKGNILERFSAQQFPDLHSELNLSSLELGDSALYFCASTGMESTDTQYFGPGTRLTVL.

This clonotype was counted ten times or more. CDR3 DNA: TGTGCCAGCAGCGTAACCACCGGGACAGCGTGGCAAGAGACCCAGTACTTC. It encodes CASSVTTGTAWQETQYF. The genes are TRBV9 and TRBJ2-5, with 7 positions matching TRBD1. The CDR3 totals 17 residues. Trimming cost V 1 base and J 2 bases; bases outside gene matches: 11. Germline-derived CDR1 and CDR2 are SGDLS and YYNGEE.

This clonotype was seen repeatedly, ten times or more. V and J are TRBV9 and TRBJ2-6, with 8 bases that match TRBD1. Trimming at V came to 4 bases and at J to 0 bases, leaving 6 bases not matched to a gene. The CDR3 runs to 17 residues. Looked up from germline, CDR1 is SGDLS and CDR2 is YYNGEE. This CDR3 is CASSPGGAASGANVLTF. The CDR3 nucleotides are TGTGCCAGCAGCCCAGGGGGCGCGGCCTCTGGGGCCAACGTCCTGACTTTC.

This clonotype was recorded at least ten times. This sequence joins TRBV9 and TRBJ1-5; D ambiguous. CDR1 and CDR2 (germline): SGDLS, YYNGEE. V shed 0 bases and J shed 3 bases, with 10 bases lying between them. The CDR3 is made up of 15 amino acids. The CDR3 coding sequence is TGTGCCAGCAGCGTAGGACCCCAAATCAATCAGCCCCAGCATTTT. Translated, it gives CASSVGPQINQPQHF.

This clonotype was seen at least ten times. This rearrangement joins TRBV9 to TRBJ2-5; D uncertain. Germline CDR1 and CDR2: SGDLS and YYNGEE. CDR3 length: 15 residues. Trimming pared 0 bases from V and 3 bases from J, leaving 12 bases between. The CDR3 DNA reads as TGTGCCAGCAGCGTAGGAGGTCAACCCGAAGAGACCCAGTACTTC. Its translation is CASSVGGQPEETQYF.

Many counts were recorded for this clonotype. V is TRBV9 and J is TRBJ2-1; 9 bases align to TRBD2. CDR3 length: 17 amino acids. The J segment lost 0 bases and the V segment lost 1 base, leaving 5 bases of the junction unmatched. Germline V CDR1 and CDR2: SGDLS, YYNGEE. DNA for the CDR3: TGTGCCAGCAGCGTACTAGCGGGGAGTAACTCCTACAATGAGCAGTTCTTC. Its protein is CASSVLAGSNSYNEQFF.

This clonotype is labeled medium-sized. The V gene is TRBV9, the J gene TRBJ2-2; TRBD1 agrees at 8 bases. The CDR3 runs 15 residues. Germline assignment: CDR1 SGDLS and CDR2 YYNGEE. V lost 0 bases, J lost 6 bases, and 4 bases stayed unmatched. The CDR3 protein is CASSVVDRGAGELFF. CDR3 DNA sequence: TGTGCCAGCAGCGTAGTTGACAGGGGAGCCGGGGAGCTGTTTTTT.

This clonotype occurred many times. The chain links TRBV9 to TRBJ2-5, with D possibly matching TRBD1 (6 bases). CDR1 SGDLS and CDR2 YYNGEE come from the germline V gene. V lost 1 base and J lost 3, with 10 bases in between. CDR3 length equals 14 residues. The CDR3 DNA reads as TGTGCCAGCAGCGTATCGGGACAAAAAGAGACCCAGTACTTC. Amino acid sequence: CASSVSGQKETQYF.